This T cell receptor (beta chain) was observed in a study of spatial heterogeneity in lung cancer. Time point denoted: sample taken at primary tumor resection. Whole RNA was taken from tumor, nontumor lung or frozen PBMC; it was then sequenced unsorted. CDR3 size: 16 residues. After removal of 4 bases from V and 5 bases from J, the junction contained 14 bases not matched to a gene. CDR1 is MNHEY, CDR2 SMNVEV, per germline (reference sequence). TCRdb reprocessed the 5' RACE reads via MiXCR and lists one record per CDR3 protein. Altogether approximately 44,000 distinct CDR3 sequences are present, roughly an eighth being singletons, with the ten largest covering 55% to 60%.

Here the sequenced sample was PBMCs, taken at surgery. The sequence was obtained from a male donor with early-stage non-small cell lung cancer. This rearrangement joins TRBV27 to TRBJ2-7; 7 nucleotides agree with TRBD1. The CDR3 here is CASSSNTGESFDEQYF. CDR3 coding DNA: TGTGCCAGCAGTTCAAATACAGGGGAAAGCTTCGACGAGCAGTACTTC.